This record concerns one T cell receptor (beta chain) sequence. In the original workflow: Estimation of nucleated cell counts relied on the amplification of reference gene primers. Using immunoSEQ multiplex PCR, the repertoire was profiled, and TCRdb retains in-frame clones only, with some absent. V, J and clone size derive from that table, while D and trimming were established from the DNA sequence. In the table there are approximately 190,000 clones, roughly 82% of which are singletons. This record comes from a study of blood T cell repertoires in COVID-19. Study overall: The United States, Italy and Spain provided the acute and convalescent COVID-19 samples.

In terms of age and location, participants ranged from roughly 18 to 90 years and lived in approximately 24 US areas. Germline CDR1 and CDR2: LNHDA and SQIVND (reference sequence). V lost 6 bases, J lost 0 bases, and 17 bases lay in between. This CDR3 region has 16 residues. This receptor was obtained from a woman aged 55-70 years with acute COVID-19. This chain joins TRBV19 and TRBJ1-2; D is undetermined. Material: PBMCs or T cells enriched from blood (not recorded which). CDR3 region: CASSMGRAHPNYGYTF. CDR3 coding DNA: TGTGCCAGTAGCATGGGGAGGGCCCATCCTAACTATGGCTACACCTTC.